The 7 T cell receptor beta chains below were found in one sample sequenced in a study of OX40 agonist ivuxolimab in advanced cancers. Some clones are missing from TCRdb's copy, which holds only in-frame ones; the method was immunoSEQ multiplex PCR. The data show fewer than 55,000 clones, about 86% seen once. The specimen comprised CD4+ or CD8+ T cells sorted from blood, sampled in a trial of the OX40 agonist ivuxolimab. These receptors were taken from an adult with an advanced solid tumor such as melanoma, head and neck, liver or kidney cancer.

CDR3 sequence (DNA): TGTGCCAGCAGCTTGAGGGATCAAGAGACCCAGTACTTC. Residues: CASSLRDQETQYF. The rearrangement uses TRBV5-4 and TRBJ2-5; D not resolved. V was cut by 1 base and J by 2 bases, with 6 bases left in between. Germline-derived CDR1 and CDR2 are SGHNT and YYREEE (reference sequence). The CDR3 covers 13 residues.

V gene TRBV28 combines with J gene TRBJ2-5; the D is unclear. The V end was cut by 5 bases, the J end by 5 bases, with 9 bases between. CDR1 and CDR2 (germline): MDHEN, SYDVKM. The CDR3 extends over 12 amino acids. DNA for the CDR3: TGTGCCAGCAGTCTCAATGGGGAGACCCAGTACTTC. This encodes CASSLNGETQYF.

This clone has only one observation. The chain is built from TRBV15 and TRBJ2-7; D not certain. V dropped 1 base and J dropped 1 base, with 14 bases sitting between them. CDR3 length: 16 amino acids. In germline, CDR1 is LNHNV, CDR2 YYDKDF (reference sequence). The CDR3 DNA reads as TGTGCCACCAGCAGAGTCACCGGGTCCCGTTCCTACGAGCAGTACTTC. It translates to CATSRVTGSRSYEQYF. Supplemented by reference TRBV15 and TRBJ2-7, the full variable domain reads DAMVIQNPRYQVTQFGKPVTLSCSQTLNHNVMYWYQQKSSQAPKLLFHYYDKDFNNEADTPDNFQSRRPNTSFCFLDIRSPGLGDTAMYLCATSRVTGSRSYEQYFGPGTRLTVT.

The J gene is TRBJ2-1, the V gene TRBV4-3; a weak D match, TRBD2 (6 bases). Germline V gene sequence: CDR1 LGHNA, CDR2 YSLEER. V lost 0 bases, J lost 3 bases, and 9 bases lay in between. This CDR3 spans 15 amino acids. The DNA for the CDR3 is TGCGCCAGCAGCCAAGATGTGACTAGCTACAATGAGCAGTTCTTC. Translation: CASSQDVTSYNEQFF.

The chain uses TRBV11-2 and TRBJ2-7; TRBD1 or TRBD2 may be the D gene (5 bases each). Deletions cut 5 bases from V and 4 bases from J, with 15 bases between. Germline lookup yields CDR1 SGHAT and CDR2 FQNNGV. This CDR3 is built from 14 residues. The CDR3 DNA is TGTGCCAGCAGCCTAGGGCCGGGACCGTACGAGCAGTACTTC. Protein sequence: CASSLGPGPYEQYF.

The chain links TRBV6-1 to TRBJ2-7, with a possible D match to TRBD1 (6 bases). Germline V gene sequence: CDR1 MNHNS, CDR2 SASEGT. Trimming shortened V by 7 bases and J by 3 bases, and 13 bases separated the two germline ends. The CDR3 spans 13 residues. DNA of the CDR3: TGTGCCAGCAAAACAGGGACCTACTACGAGCAGTACTTC. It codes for CASKTGTYYEQYF.

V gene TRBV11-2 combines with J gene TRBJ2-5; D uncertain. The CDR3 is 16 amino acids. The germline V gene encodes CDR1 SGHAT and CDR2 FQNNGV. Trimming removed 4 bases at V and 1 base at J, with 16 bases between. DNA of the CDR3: TGTGCCAGCAGCTCATTGGTCAGTTTTTTCCAAGAGACCCAGTACTTC. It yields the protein CASSSLVSFFQETQYF. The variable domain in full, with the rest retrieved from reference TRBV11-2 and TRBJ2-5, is EAGVAQSPRYKIIEKRQSVAFWCNPISGHATLYWYQQILGQGPKLLIQFQNNGVVDDSQLPKDRFSAERLKGVDSTLKIQPAKLEDSAVYLCASSSLVSFFQETQYFGPGTRLLVL.